These 4 T cell receptor beta chains share one sample of origin, sequenced in a study of T cells in Graves' hyperthyroidism and ophthalmopathy. Amplified TCR beta CDR3 regions came from RNA transcripts. The HTBI primer set was used in a first-round RT-PCR of the TCR CDR3. One entry per CDR3 protein, called by TCRdb with MiXCR from the multiplex PCR reads. The table has 500,000 to 600,000 distinct CDR3 sequences, around 46% seen once. The sequenced sample consisted of peripheral blood or thyroid tissue (not recorded which). The receptor source for this set is a woman aged 18-29 years with Graves' hyperthyroidism.

This clonotype was observed at least ten times. The chain joins TRBV7-9 to TRBJ2-7, with 10 bases matching TRBD2. The CDR3 runs 12 residues. V dropped 10 bases and J dropped 7; count of bases not matched to a gene: 7. CDR1 is SEHNR and CDR2 is FQNEAQ in the germline V gene (reference sequence). The CDR3 nucleotides read TGTGCCATTTCTAGCGGGAGCGGTGAGCAGTACTTC. Protein: CAISSGSGEQYF.

The J gene is TRBJ1-2, the V gene TRBV6-5; 10 nucleotides agree with TRBD1. The CDR3 has 14 residues. The V gene end was trimmed by 7 bases and the J gene end by 3 bases; junction bases not matched to a gene: 5. Looked up from germline, CDR1 is MNHEY and CDR2 is SVGAGI. The CDR3 reads CASKRTGGDYGYTF. The CDR3 region has the DNA TGTGCCAGCAAGAGGACAGGGGGGGACTATGGCTACACCTTC.

This clonotype was seen a few times. This rearrangement joins TRBV14 to TRBJ2-7; D ambiguous. V lost 3 bases, J lost 5 bases, and 14 bases lay in between. In germline, CDR1 is SGHDN, CDR2 FVKESK. The CDR3 has 14 amino acids. The CDR3: CASSHKGPVDEQYF. CDR3 DNA sequence: TGTGCCAGCAGCCATAAAGGTCCGGTAGACGAGCAGTACTTC.

The V and J genes are TRBV9 and TRBJ2-7; 9 bases are a match to TRBD2. Losses at the gene ends were 4 bases for V and 3 bases for J; bases not matched to a gene: 5. Germline lookup yields CDR1 SGDLS and CDR2 YYNGEE. The CDR3 sequence is 14 residues long. In DNA form, the CDR3 reads TGTGCCAGCAGCCCAGGCGGGAGGGACTACGAGCAGTACTTC. This encodes CASSPGGRDYEQYF.